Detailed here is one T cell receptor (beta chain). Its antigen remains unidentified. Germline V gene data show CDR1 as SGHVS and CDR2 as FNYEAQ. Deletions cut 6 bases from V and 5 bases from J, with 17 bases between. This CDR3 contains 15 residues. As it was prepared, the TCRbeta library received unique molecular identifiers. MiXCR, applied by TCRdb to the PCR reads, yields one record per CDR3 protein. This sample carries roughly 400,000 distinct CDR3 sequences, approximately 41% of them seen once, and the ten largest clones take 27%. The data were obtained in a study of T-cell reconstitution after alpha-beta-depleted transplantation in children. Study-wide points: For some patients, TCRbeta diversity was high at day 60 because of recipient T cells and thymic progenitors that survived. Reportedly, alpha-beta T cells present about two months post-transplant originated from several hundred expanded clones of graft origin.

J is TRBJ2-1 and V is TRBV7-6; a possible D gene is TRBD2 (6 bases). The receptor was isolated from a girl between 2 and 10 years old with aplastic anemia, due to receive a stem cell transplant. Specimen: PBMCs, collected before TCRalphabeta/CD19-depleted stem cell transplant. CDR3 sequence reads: CASSLSGINNNEQFF. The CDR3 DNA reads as TGTGCCAGCAGTCTTAGCGGTATTAATAACAATGAGCAGTTCTTC.